What follows are 19 T cell receptor beta chains derived from one specimen sequenced in a study of blood T cell repertoires in COVID-19. Here immunoSEQ multiplex PCR was the method, and the copy in TCRdb shows in-frame clones only, minus some. The data contain fewer than 200,000 clones, roughly 80% of them singletons. Material for sequencing was peripheral blood. These receptors came from a man aged 60 to 75 with acute or convalescent COVID-19.

Here the CDR3 DNA reads TGCGCCAGCAGCCGAGGTACTAATGAAAAACTGTTTTTT. Translated: CASSRGTNEKLFF. V is TRBV5-1 and J is TRBJ1-4; unclear D gene. This CDR3 contains 13 residues. Between the trimmed V and J ends, which lost 4 bases and 2 bases, there was a span of 6 bases. Germline lookup yields CDR1 SGHRS and CDR2 YFSETQ.

The chain joins TRBV2 to TRBJ1-4, with D unclear. The germline gives CDR1 SNHLY, CDR2 FYNNEI. The CDR3 totals 16 residues. V was clipped by 7 bases and J by 11 bases, with 26 bases between them. The DNA of the CDR3 is TGTGCCAGCATGAGCTGGGCCATGCCTCCTGAAGAGAAACTGTTTTTT. Its protein is CASMSWAMPPEEKLFF.

This clone was counted at least ten times. V usage is TRBV11-3 and J usage is TRBJ2-3; D call uncertain. There are 15 residues in the CDR3. V lost 3 bases and J lost 3, with 13 bases in between. From germline, CDR1 is SGHNT and CDR2 YENEEA. The CDR3 spells CASSFSLHGTDTQYF. The CDR3 nucleotides are TGTGCCAGCAGCTTTAGCCTACATGGGACAGATACGCAGTATTTT.

The J gene is TRBJ1-5, the V gene TRBV19, with D unresolved. V was shortened by 3 bases and J by 2 bases, with 8 bases between the two germline ends. This CDR3 has 14 amino acids. Germline V gene lookup returns CDR1 LNHDA and CDR2 SQIVND (reference sequence). The CDR3 sequence is CASSILGGNQPQHF. For the CDR3, the DNA is TGTGCCAGTAGTATTTTAGGAGGCAATCAGCCCCAGCATTTT.

The chain recombines TRBV7-6 with TRBJ2-3; D ambiguous. V was cut by 2 bases and J by 1 base, with 10 bases left in between. Per the germline V gene, CDR1 is SGHVS and CDR2 is FNYEAQ. The CDR3 contains 15 residues. Here the CDR3 DNA reads TGTGCCAGCAGCTTACTCGTAGCCGGCACAGATACGCAGTATTTT. This sequence encodes CASSLLVAGTDTQYF. The whole variable domain, filled in from reference TRBV7-6 and TRBJ2-3, reads GAGVSQSPRYKVTKRGQDVALRCDPISGHVSLYWYRQALGQGPEFLTYFNYEAQQDKSGLPNDRFSAERPEGSISTLTIQRTEQRDSAMYRCASSLLVAGTDTQYFGPGTRLTVL.

The chain recombines TRBV5-4 with TRBJ2-3, with TRBD2 identical over 8 bases. V was pared by 10 bases and J by 1 base, with 17 bases of the junction left unmatched. Germline CDR1 and CDR2: SGHNT and YYREEE (reference sequence). CDR3 length: 17 residues. The CDR3 spells CAGAPDSLAARTDTQYF. CDR3 coding DNA: TGTGCCGGCGCACCCGATTCACTAGCGGCGCGCACAGATACGCAGTATTTT.

The chain is built from TRBV19 and TRBJ2-5, with D possibly being TRBD1 (6 bases). Trimming took off 0 bases at V and 5 bases at J, with 16 bases between the two ends. The CDR3 runs 16 residues. Germline CDR1 and CDR2: LNHDA and SQIVND (reference sequence). The CDR3 sequence is CASSIEGQGSYETQYF. CDR3 in DNA: TGTGCCAGTAGTATAGAGGGGCAGGGGAGCTATGAGACCCAGTACTTC.

CDR3: CASSGTDTDTQYF. The CDR3 nucleotides are TGTGCCAGCAGCGGGACAGACACAGATACGCAGTATTTT. This chain connects TRBV9 to TRBJ2-3, with D perhaps TRBD1 (6 bases). From germline, CDR1 is SGDLS and CDR2 YYNGEE. This CDR3 spans 13 amino acids. V lost 3 bases and J lost 2, with 7 bases in between.

The chain joins TRBV6-6 to TRBJ1-1; 11 nucleotides line up with TRBD1. Germline CDR1 is MNHNY and CDR2 is SVGAGI (reference sequence). This CDR3 region has 15 residues. V was pared by 5 bases and J by 5 bases, with 7 bases of the junction left unmatched. CDR3 bases: TGTGCCAGCAGTAGAGGACAGGGGGCGGGTACTGAAGCTTTCTTT. The encoded protein is CASSRGQGAGTEAFF.

This chain connects TRBV7-8 to TRBJ1-5, with TRBD1 identical over 8 bases. The J segment lost 7 bases and the V segment lost 9 bases, leaving 8 bases of the junction unmatched. The length of the CDR3 is 13 residues. Germline lookup yields CDR1 SGHVS and CDR2 FQNEAQ. The CDR3 nucleotides are TGTGCCAGTTCCGACAGGGGAGTCCAGCCCCAGCATTTT. This translates into CASSDRGVQPQHF.

In DNA form, the CDR3 reads TGCGCCAGCAGCTCGAGACAGGGAGGAGGGGAGACCCAGTACTTC. Residues: CASSSRQGGGETQYF. This chain connects TRBV5-1 to TRBJ2-5, with D perhaps TRBD1 (7 bases). The CDR3 extends over 15 amino acids. Germline assignment: CDR1 SGHRS and CDR2 YFSETQ. Trimming removed 3 bases from V and 5 bases from J, with 17 bases in between.

The chain uses TRBV3-1 (or the pseudogene TRBV3-2) and TRBJ1-2, with a weak D call TRBD1 (6 bases). Between the trimmed V and J ends, which lost 0 bases and 4 bases, there was a span of 12 bases. The CDR3 totals 15 residues. In germline, CDR1 is LGHDT, CDR2 YNNKEL (reference sequence). The CDR3, as DNA: TGTGCCAGCAGCCAAGATAGGGGGGGCGGCTATGGCTACACCTTC. Translating it yields CASSQDRGGGYGYTF.

The chain links TRBV2 to TRBJ1-5; 9 nucleotides line up with TRBD1. The V gene end was trimmed by 4 bases and the J gene end by 3 bases; junction bases not matched to a gene: 4. Germline loops: CDR1 SNHLY, CDR2 FYNNEI. The CDR3 totals 15 residues. The CDR3 sequence: CASSAGQGDNQPQHF. CDR3 bases: TGTGCCAGCAGTGCGGGACAGGGAGACAATCAGCCCCAGCATTTT.

This clone was counted a few times. The J gene is TRBJ1-1, the V gene TRBV21-1; no check of the table's D call, TRBD1, against the DNA was made. TRBV21-1 is shown as a pseudogene. The CDR3 sequence is 18 residues long. This chain's CDR3 is CASRRRRDRDGMNTEAFF. CDR3 bases: TGTGCCAGCAGAAGAAGACGGGACAGGGACGGCATGAACACTGAAGCTTTCTTT.

The J gene is TRBJ2-1, the V gene TRBV6-5; tentatively, D is TRBD1 (5 bases). Germline CDR1 MNHEY, CDR2 SVGAGI. This CDR3 has 14 residues. With 6 bases removed from V and 6 bases from J, the gap between germline ends came to 15 bases. DNA for the CDR3: TGTGCCAGCAGCCCGATGGCAGGGTCCAATGAGCAGTTCTTC. Its protein product is CASSPMAGSNEQFF.

The table lists this clone with a few counts. This chain uses TRBV24-1 with TRBJ1-2; D gene unclear. Trimming pared 5 bases from V and 0 bases from J, leaving 9 bases between. CDR3 length equals 14 residues. Germline CDR1 reads KGHDR; CDR2 reads SFDVKD. CDR3: CATSGALANYGYTF. The CDR3 coding sequence is TGTGCCACCAGTGGGGCACTGGCTAACTATGGCTACACCTTC.

In its sample, this clone was seen a few times. The V gene is TRBV7-8, the J gene TRBJ1-2; TRBD1 agrees at 8 bases. After removal of 7 bases from V and 0 bases from J, the junction contained 7 bases not matched to a gene. CDR3 length: 15 amino acids. In germline, CDR1 is SGHVS, CDR2 FQNEAQ. This CDR3 reads CASNPGTGANYGYTF. The CDR3 bases are TGTGCCAGCAACCCCGGGACAGGTGCTAACTATGGCTACACCTTC.

V usage is TRBV5-1 and J usage is TRBJ1-1; the match to TRBD1 covers 11 bases. Germline V gene lookup returns CDR1 SGHRS and CDR2 YFSETQ. V dropped 4 bases and J dropped 4; count of bases not matched to a gene: 0. The CDR3 runs 13 residues. The DNA for the CDR3 is TGCGCCAGCAGCGGGACAGGGGGCACTGAAGCTTTCTTT. Amino acids: CASSGTGGTEAFF.

The V and J genes are TRBV20-1 and TRBJ2-3, with 8 bases fitting TRBD2. Trimming removed 3 bases from V and 4 bases from J; junction bases left unmatched: 6. CDR3 length: 14 amino acids. Looked up from germline, CDR1 is DFQATT and CDR2 is SNEGSKA (reference sequence). The CDR3 region has the DNA TGCAGTGCTAGTTACGGGGGACTAGCAGATACGCAGTATTTT. Residues: CSASYGGLADTQYF.